A single T cell receptor beta chain is shown here with its context. What it recognizes is unknown. The data originate from a study of Ad26.COV2.S vaccination and SARS-CoV-2 variants. Generated by immunoSEQ multiplex PCR, the TCRdb table keeps only in-frame clones and is missing some. The sample yields roughly 500,000 clones, nearly 90% seen once. This CDR3 region has 16 residues. Per germline, CDR1 KGHSH and CDR2 LQKENI. Trimming cost V 0 bases and J 3 bases, with 12 bases left between them. Regarding treatment: approximately 18 received Ad26.COV2.S at low or high dose, single or two shots; 5 received placebo; per-sample allocation not given. Samples were taken on day 63 after the first vaccine or placebo injection. Findings of the study overall: Spike-specific TCR breadth was greater after Ad26.COV2.S than placebo.

The chain recombines TRBV18 with TRBJ1-3; D uncertain. The sample in question was peripheral blood, obtained in a trial of Ad26.COV2.S vaccine versus placebo. This receptor was identified in a person aged 18 to 65 who received the Ad26.COV2.S COVID-19 vaccine or a placebo. DNA of the CDR3: TGTGCCAGCTCACCACCGAGAAAAGGGCGTGGAAACACCATATATTTT. Its translation is CASSPPRKGRGNTIYF.